The source of this TCR beta chain is a study of blood T cell repertoires in COVID-19. Study information: Material from acute and convalescent COVID-19 was sourced from the United States, Italy and Spain. Sample material is recorded as cDNA or gDNA derived from T cells, B-cell-depleted T cells, or PBMCs.

Source study methods: Cell counts per sample came from amplifying reference gene primers. Data came from immunoSEQ multiplex PCR; TCRdb stores just in-frame clones and leaves some out. V, J and clone size are those of that table, while D and trimming were read from the DNA. The sample has fewer than 650,000 clones; 85% to 90% are singletons. V lost 0 bases and J 4 bases, leaving 7 bases between the germline ends. Germline CDR1 is LGHDT and CDR2 is YNNKEL (reference sequence). The CDR3 extends over 14 amino acids. Patients in Seattle were enrolled during active infection, then followed longitudinally. Sequenced input: peripheral blood. The sequence derives from a woman between 50 and 59 years old with COVID-19, enrolled during active disease. The chain is built from TRBV3-1 (or the pseudogene TRBV3-2) and TRBJ1-5; unclear D gene. The CDR3 DNA follows: TGTGCCAGCAGCCAAGATCACGGTAATCAGCCCCAGCATTTT. Translation: CASSQDHGNQPQHF.